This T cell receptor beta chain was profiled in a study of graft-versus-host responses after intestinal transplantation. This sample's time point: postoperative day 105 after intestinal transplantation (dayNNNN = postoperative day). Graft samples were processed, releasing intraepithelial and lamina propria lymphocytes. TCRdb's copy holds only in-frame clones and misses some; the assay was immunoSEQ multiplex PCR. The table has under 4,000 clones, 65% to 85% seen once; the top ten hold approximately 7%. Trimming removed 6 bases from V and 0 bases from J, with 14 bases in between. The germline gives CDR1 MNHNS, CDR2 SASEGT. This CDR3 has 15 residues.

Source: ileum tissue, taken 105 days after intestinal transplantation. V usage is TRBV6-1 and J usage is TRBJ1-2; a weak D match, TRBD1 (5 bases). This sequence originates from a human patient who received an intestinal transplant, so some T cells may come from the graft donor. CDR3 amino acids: CASRQGSRSNYGYTF. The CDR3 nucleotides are TGTGCCAGCAGGCAGGGTTCCCGATCTAACTATGGCTACACCTTC.